This is a list of T cell receptor beta chains from one sample in a study of T-cell memory formation after mild COVID-19. MiXCR, applied by TCRdb to the 5' RACE reads, yields one record per CDR3 protein. The repertoire holds roughly 100,000 distinct CDR3 sequences, with 12% as singletons. Sequencing input: PBMCs or a T cell subset sorted from them (not recorded which). These receptor sequences come from an adult woman who had mild COVID-19 (a few samples of this study predate the infection). Cell type and time point are not known. CDR3s include the opening cysteine and the closing phenylalanine or tryptophan. D genes are given only for firm matches. Some rows mark clone size as missing; the rest say once, few, many or name a class of expanded clone.

D gene: -; V gene: TRBV12-3/TRBV12-4; clone size: many; J gene: TRBJ2-2; CDR3 protein: CASSLSGGELFF; CDR3 DNA: TGTGCCAGCAGTTTGAGTGGCGGGGAGCTGTTTTTT
D gene: TRBD2; V gene: TRBV12-3/TRBV12-4; clone size: few; J gene: TRBJ2-7; CDR3 protein: CASSLPRLAGGYEQYF; CDR3 DNA: TGTGCCAGCAGTTTACCCCGACTAGCGGGAGGATACGAGCAGTACTTC
D gene: TRBD2; V gene: TRBV20-1; clone size: few; J gene: TRBJ2-7; CDR3 protein: CSARLVAGRYEQYF; CDR3 DNA: TGCAGTGCTAGATTGGTAGCGGGAAGGTACGAGCAGTACTTC
D gene: TRBD2; V gene: TRBV9; clone size: -; J gene: TRBJ2-3; CDR3 protein: CASSEGLAGEDTQYF; CDR3 DNA: TGTGCCAGCAGCGAGGGACTAGCGGGAGAGGATACGCAGTATTTT
D gene: -; V gene: TRBV4-3; clone size: few; J gene: TRBJ2-7; CDR3 protein: CASSQEKANRGEQYF; CDR3 DNA: TGCGCCAGCAGCCAAGAAAAAGCGAACCGGGGGGAGCAGTACTTC
D gene: -; V gene: TRBV30; clone size: few; J gene: TRBJ2-7; CDR3 protein: CAWSQGYSYEQYF; CDR3 DNA: TGTGCCTGGAGCCAGGGCTACTCCTACGAGCAGTACTTC
D gene: -; V gene: TRBV12-3/TRBV12-4; clone size: many; J gene: TRBJ2-7; CDR3 protein: CASSPPGTPSYEQYF; CDR3 DNA: TGTGCCAGCAGTCCACCCGGGACACCATCCTACGAGCAGTACTTC
D gene: -; V gene: TRBV4-1; clone size: -; J gene: TRBJ2-3; CDR3 protein: CASSPVNTDTQYF; CDR3 DNA: TGCGCCAGCAGCCCAGTAAACACAGATACGCAGTATTTT
D gene: TRBD1; V gene: TRBV7-9; clone size: few; J gene: TRBJ1-2; CDR3 protein: CASSRTGGDLNYGYTF; CDR3 DNA: TGTGCCAGCAGCCGGACAGGGGGAGATTTGAACTATGGCTACACCTTC
D gene: -; V gene: TRBV20-1; clone size: many; J gene: TRBJ2-5; CDR3 protein: CSARASGLGTQYF; CDR3 DNA: TGCAGTGCTAGAGCCTCTGGCCTTGGGACCCAGTACTTC
D gene: TRBD1; V gene: TRBV11-2; clone size: -; J gene: TRBJ1-1; CDR3 protein: CASSFTGGYTEAFF; CDR3 DNA: TGTGCCAGCAGCTTTACAGGGGGCTACACTGAAGCTTTCTTT
D gene: TRBD2; V gene: TRBV2; clone size: -; J gene: TRBJ2-1; CDR3 protein: CASSYTSGGYPYNEQFF; CDR3 DNA: TGTGCCAGCAGTTATACTAGCGGGGGTTACCCCTACAATGAGCAGTTCTTC
D gene: -; V gene: TRBV9; clone size: -; J gene: TRBJ2-6; CDR3 protein: CASSVVADLPSGANVLTF; CDR3 DNA: TGTGCCAGCAGCGTAGTGGCGGACCTACCATCTGGGGCCAACGTCCTGACTTTC
D gene: TRBD1; V gene: TRBV7-3; clone size: few; J gene: TRBJ1-1; CDR3 protein: CASSPPTGDNTEAFF; CDR3 DNA: TGTGCCAGCAGCCCGCCGACAGGGGACAACACTGAAGCTTTCTTT
D gene: -; V gene: TRBV19; clone size: -; J gene: TRBJ2-1; CDR3 protein: CDSSFDSYNEQFF; CDR3 DNA: TGTGACAGTAGTTTCGACAGCTACAATGAGCAGTTCTTC
D gene: -; V gene: TRBV4-3; clone size: few; J gene: TRBJ2-1; CDR3 protein: CASSHRNRMGEQFF; CDR3 DNA: TGCGCCAGCAGCCACCGGAACAGGATGGGTGAGCAGTTCTTC
D gene: TRBD2; V gene: TRBV7-7; clone size: few; J gene: TRBJ2-7; CDR3 protein: CASSLSGSSYEQYF; CDR3 DNA: TGTGCTAGCAGCTTAAGCGGGAGCTCCTACGAGCAGTACTTC
D gene: -; V gene: TRBV6-2/TRBV6-3; clone size: few; J gene: TRBJ2-7; CDR3 protein: CASSVWDPHEQYF; CDR3 DNA: TGTGCCAGCAGTGTGTGGGATCCCCACGAGCAGTACTTC
D gene: -; V gene: TRBV5-5; clone size: few; J gene: TRBJ1-2; CDR3 protein: CASLGAYGNYGYTF; CDR3 DNA: TGTGCCAGCCTGGGAGCCTATGGGAACTATGGCTACACCTTC
D gene: TRBD2; V gene: TRBV4-2; clone size: few; J gene: TRBJ2-3; CDR3 protein: CASSQDPPGGGDTQYF; CDR3 DNA: TGTGCCAGCAGCCAAGATCCCCCGGGGGGGGGGGATACGCAGTATTTT
D gene: TRBD1; V gene: TRBV6-1; clone size: few; J gene: TRBJ1-2; CDR3 protein: CASSEQEGANHGYTF; CDR3 DNA: TGTGCCAGCAGTGAACAGGAGGGGGCAAATCATGGCTACACCTTC
D gene: TRBD2; V gene: TRBV5-1; clone size: -; J gene: TRBJ2-1; CDR3 protein: CASSLVRAGGGNEQFF; CDR3 DNA: TGCGCCAGCAGCTTGGTTCGAGCGGGGGGTGGAAATGAGCAGTTCTTC
D gene: TRBD1; V gene: TRBV12-3/TRBV12-4; clone size: -; J gene: TRBJ2-1; CDR3 protein: CASIPGGTYNEQFF; CDR3 DNA: TGTGCCAGCATCCCAGGGGGAACCTACAATGAGCAGTTCTTC
D gene: TRBD2; V gene: TRBV12-3/TRBV12-4; clone size: few; J gene: TRBJ2-1; CDR3 protein: CASSSGEAGRNEQFF; CDR3 DNA: TGTGCCAGCAGCTCCGGTGAAGCGGGGCGCAATGAGCAGTTCTTC
D gene: -; V gene: TRBV6-2/TRBV6-3; clone size: -; J gene: TRBJ2-3; CDR3 protein: CASSYSTITGPSDSSTDTQYF; CDR3 DNA: TGTGCCAGCAGTTACTCGACTATAACAGGGCCCAGCGATAGTAGCACAGATACGCAGTATTTT
D gene: TRBD2; V gene: TRBV5-1; clone size: many; J gene: TRBJ2-5; CDR3 protein: CASSLGASGPLETQYF; CDR3 DNA: TGCGCCAGCAGCTTGGGGGCTAGCGGGCCCTTGGAGACCCAGTACTTC
D gene: TRBD2; V gene: TRBV24-1; clone size: -; J gene: TRBJ2-1; CDR3 protein: CATNAGGLAGGNEQFF; CDR3 DNA: TGTGCCACCAACGCCGGGGGACTAGCGGGAGGCAATGAGCAGTTCTTC
D gene: -; V gene: TRBV7-9; clone size: -; J gene: TRBJ2-7; CDR3 protein: CASIDPSLLGYEQYF; CDR3 DNA: TGTGCCAGCATCGACCCCTCTCTCCTTGGGTACGAGCAGTACTTC
D gene: TRBD1; V gene: TRBV11-2; clone size: few; J gene: TRBJ1-2; CDR3 protein: CASSWTGKGYTF; CDR3 DNA: TGTGCCAGCAGCTGGACAGGGAAAGGCTACACCTTC